One sample yielded the 28 T cell receptor beta chains listed below, sequenced in a study of OX40 agonist ivuxolimab in advanced cancers. TCRdb's table, derived via immunoSEQ multiplex PCR, lists solely in-frame clones and lacks some. The sample lists some 19,000 clones, roughly nine tenths occurring once. This specimen was CD4+ or CD8+ T cells sorted from blood, taken in a trial of the OX40 agonist ivuxolimab. These receptors were collected from an adult with an advanced solid tumor such as melanoma, head and neck, liver or kidney cancer.

This clone came up a few times. This sequence joins TRBV6-4 and TRBJ2-1; D is uncertain. Germline assignment: CDR1 MRHNA and CDR2 SNTAGT. The CDR3 sequence is 15 residues long. V was clipped by 4 bases and J by 4 bases, with 14 bases between them. Here the CDR3 DNA reads TGTGCCAGCAGTGCCAAGGTGGAAGGTTACAATGAGCAGTTCTTC. This translates into CASSAKVEGYNEQFF.

The chain recombines TRBV9 with TRBJ2-5; maybe TRBD1 (5 bases). CDR1 is SGDLS, CDR2 YYNGEE, per germline. Trimming cost V 0 bases and J 2 bases, with 8 bases left between them. The CDR3 length is 14 residues. CDR3 region: CASSVDTGQETQYF. The CDR3 coding sequence is TGTGCCAGCAGCGTAGATACAGGTCAAGAGACCCAGTACTTC.

This clone was counted between two and nine times. The chain combines TRBV25-1 with TRBJ1-1; 11 bases fit TRBD1. V lost 10 bases, J lost 10 bases, and 5 bases stayed unmatched. CDR3 size: 11 residues. The germline gives CDR1 MGHDK, CDR2 SYGVNS. The CDR3 DNA reads TGTGCCACCGGGACAGGGGGATTAGCTTTCTTT. Translating gives CATGTGGLAFF.

This clone showed up just once. The genes are TRBV6-5 and TRBJ1-6, with TRBD1 matching over 7 bases. Trimming at V came to 2 bases and at J to 2 bases, leaving 3 bases not matched to a gene. CDR3 length: 16 residues. Germline CDR1 and CDR2: MNHEY and SVGAGI. The CDR3, as DNA: TGTGCCAGCAGTTACGGACAGGCCCCCTATAATTCACCCCTCCACTTT. Protein product: CASSYGQAPYNSPLHF.

The J gene is TRBJ2-1, the V gene TRBV4-2; a possible D gene is TRBD2 (6 bases). The CDR3 is made up of 16 amino acids. The V end lost 1 base, the J end lost 3 bases, and 13 bases lay between the germline ends. Germline V gives CDR1 LGHNA, CDR2 YNFKEQ. In nucleotides, the CDR3 is TGTGCCAGCAGCCAAGTGGAGGGACTTAACTACAATGAGCAGTTCTTC. It encodes CASSQVEGLNYNEQFF.

This clone appeared once. The rearrangement uses TRBV9 and TRBJ1-1, with D possibly being TRBD1 (6 bases). The CDR3 is made up of 13 amino acids. The germline gives CDR1 SGDLS, CDR2 YYNGEE. Trimming shortened V by 0 bases and J by 6 bases, and 9 bases separated the two germline ends. The DNA for the CDR3 is TGTGCCAGCAGCGTAGTTACAGGGTCTGAAGCTTTCTTT. Encoded protein: CASSVVTGSEAFF.

The rearrangement links TRBV7-9 to TRBJ2-1; 11 nucleotides line up with TRBD2. Trimming cost V 5 bases and J 8 bases; bases outside gene matches: 11. The CDR3 spans 16 residues. CDR1 is SEHNR, CDR2 FQNEAQ, per germline (reference sequence). The CDR3 is CASSLLAGGPLYEQFF. The CDR3 region has the DNA TGTGCCAGCAGCCTCCTAGCGGGAGGACCCCTATATGAGCAGTTCTTC. The full variable domain, completed using reference TRBV7-9 and TRBJ2-1, is DTGVSQNPRHKITKRGQNVTFRCDPISEHNRLYWYRQTLGQGPEFLTYFQNEAQLEKSRLLSDRFSAERPKGSFSTLEIQRTEQGDSAMYLCASSLLAGGPLYEQFFGPGTRLTVL.

The V gene is TRBV10-2, the J gene TRBJ2-1; D might be TRBD2 (7 bases). Trimming removed 3 bases at V and 2 bases at J, with 11 bases between. This CDR3 spans 15 amino acids. In germline, CDR1 is WSHSY, CDR2 SAAADI. This CDR3 reads CASSEGGGPYNEQFF. As DNA, the CDR3 is TGCGCCAGCAGTGAAGGGGGAGGGCCCTACAATGAGCAGTTCTTC.

V and J are TRBV28 and TRBJ2-7; D possibly corresponds to TRBD2 (6 bases). Between the trimmed V and J ends, which lost 5 bases and 4 bases, there was a span of 12 bases. CDR3 length: 13 residues. Germline loops: CDR1 MDHEN, CDR2 SYDVKM. CDR3 amino acids: CASSPDYGYEQYF. For the CDR3, the DNA is TGTGCCAGCAGTCCGGACTATGGATACGAGCAGTACTTC.

The chain joins TRBV19 to TRBJ2-1; D gene unclear. There are 11 residues in the CDR3. Trimming took off 6 bases at V and 7 bases at J, with 7 bases between the two ends. Germline V gene lookup returns CDR1 LNHDA and CDR2 SQIVND (reference sequence). The DNA of the CDR3 is TGTGCCAGTAGCCTAGGAAATGAGCAGTTCTTC. Translating it yields CASSLGNEQFF.

This clone was picked up one time. The V and J genes are TRBV18 and TRBJ1-2; 8 bases fit TRBD1. Germline CDR1 reads KGHSH; CDR2 reads LQKENI. J lost 6 bases, V lost 3 bases, and 6 bases had no gene match. The CDR3 is made up of 14 amino acids. The DNA for the CDR3 is TGTGCCAGCTCACCTGGACAGGGTGAGGATGGCTACACCTTC. It translates to CASSPGQGEDGYTF.

The V call is TRBV19, the J call TRBJ2-1; no reliable D call. The germline V gene encodes CDR1 LNHDA and CDR2 SQIVND (reference sequence). The V end was cut by 0 bases, the J end by 0 bases, with 9 bases between. CDR3 length equals 16 residues. The CDR3 DNA is TGTGCCAGTAGTATAGATCGTTGGAGCTCCTACAATGAGCAGTTCTTC. Its translation is CASSIDRWSSYNEQFF.

V gene TRBV9 combines with J gene TRBJ2-1, with 11 bases lining up with TRBD2. The germline gives CDR1 SGDLS, CDR2 YYNGEE. The CDR3 runs 16 residues. J gave up 1 base and V 4 bases, and 4 bases lay outside the gene matches. The CDR3 coding sequence is TGTGCCAGCAGCCCCACTAGCGGGAGTTCCTACAATGAGCAGTTCTTC. This sequence encodes CASSPTSGSSYNEQFF.

Worth noting for this clone: This CDR3 fails to terminate in the conserved phenylalanine or tryptophan, so it likely reflects a read error. Because the CDR3's place on the DNA is in doubt, the DNA is left out and the CDR3 is given as listed by TCRdb. This rearrangement joins TRBV6-4 to TRBJ1-1; the DNA was not used to check the table's D call, TRBD1. Looked up from germline, CDR1 is MRHNA and CDR2 is SNTAGT. Including both end residues, the CDR3 is 10 amino acids long. This CDR3 reads CASSDSRGII.

The chain joins TRBV28 to TRBJ1-1, with D possibly matching TRBD1 (6 bases). This CDR3 is 14 amino acids long. Trimming stripped 4 bases from V and 2 bases from J, with 11 bases between. Germline CDR1 reads MDHEN; CDR2 reads SYDVKM. The CDR3 DNA reads as TGTGCCAGCAGTTCCGTGGACAGTAACACTGAAGCTTTCTTT. It encodes CASSSVDSNTEAFF.

The J gene is TRBJ1-1, the V gene TRBV2; tentative D call: TRBD1 (6 bases). Germline CDR1 SNHLY, CDR2 FYNNEI. This CDR3 is built from 13 residues. V gave up 11 bases and J gave up 2 bases, with 15 bases separating them. The CDR3 DNA follows: TGTGCCCGAACCGGGACAACTAACACTGAAGCTTTCTTT. Residues: CARTGTTNTEAFF.

Only one count was recorded for this clone. The CDR3 bases are TGCGCCAGCAGCCCCACCGGGCCTTCGGGAGCACACTACGAGCAGTACTTC. This sequence encodes CASSPTGPSGAHYEQYF. The V and J genes are TRBV4-3 and TRBJ2-7; perhaps TRBD2 as D (6 bases). V dropped 4 bases and J dropped 3 bases, with 22 bases sitting between them. This CDR3 has 17 amino acids. Germline V gives CDR1 LGHNA, CDR2 YSLEER.

The chain joins TRBV29-1 to TRBJ2-7, with 9 nucleotides matching TRBD2. Germline CDR1 and CDR2: SQVTM and ANQGSEA. Trimming cost V 7 bases and J 2 bases; bases outside gene matches: 6. The CDR3 loop spans 13 amino acids. CDR3 bases: TGCAGCGCCAGACTAGCGGAAACCTACGAGCAGTACTTC. Protein sequence: CSARLAETYEQYF.

The rearrangement links TRBV11-3 to TRBJ2-5; 7 positions match TRBD1. V gave up 4 bases and J gave up 1 base; unmatched junction bases: 18. Germline CDR1 reads SGHNT; CDR2 reads YENEEA. This CDR3 region has 19 residues. CDR3 sequence reads: CASSSIPDQYRDSQETQYF. CDR3 coding DNA: TGTGCCAGCAGCTCTATCCCCGACCAGTACCGGGACAGCCAAGAGACCCAGTACTTC.

The J gene is TRBJ1-1, the V gene TRBV7-2, with 9 bases aligning to TRBD1. Germline lookup yields CDR1 SGHTA and CDR2 FQGNSA. The V gene end was trimmed by 1 base and the J gene end by 10 bases; junction bases not matched to a gene: 7. The CDR3 has 14 residues. In DNA form, the CDR3 reads TGTGCCAGCAGCTTAGAGGGGGGACAGGGTGGAGCTTTCTTT. This gives the protein CASSLEGGQGGAFF.

The chain carries TRBV19 and TRBJ2-7; TRBD2 aligns across 15 bases. The CDR3 length is 16 residues. After removal of 9 bases from V and 6 bases from J, the junction contained 12 bases not matched to a gene. CDR1 LNHDA and CDR2 SQIVND come from the germline V gene (reference sequence). The CDR3 loop reads CASSQGTSGRIPEQYF. CDR3 nucleotides: TGTGCCAGCAGCCAAGGGACTAGCGGGAGGATCCCCGAGCAGTACTTC.

The V and J genes are TRBV7-2 and TRBJ2-7; D not resolved. V was pared by 5 bases and J by 7 bases, with 6 bases between. This CDR3 is 10 amino acids long. CDR1 is SGHTA, CDR2 FQGNSA, per germline. The DNA for the CDR3 is TGTGCCAGCAGCGGGTGGGAGCAGTACTTC. It specifies CASSGWEQYF.

This clone is categorized as medium-sized (0.01 to 0.1%). This chain uses TRBV16 with TRBJ2-1; 12 bases map to TRBD2. The V segment lost 2 bases and the J segment 3 bases; nucleotides outside the gene matches: 11. Germline V gene sequence: CDR1 KGHSY, CDR2 FQNENV. This CDR3 comprises 19 residues. Here the CDR3 DNA reads TGTGCCAGCAGCCAACTGACAGGGGCGACTAGCGGGGGCTACAATGAGCAGTTCTTC. This translates into CASSQLTGATSGGYNEQFF. Drawing the rest from reference TRBV16 and TRBJ2-1, the complete variable domain is GEEVAQTPKHLVRGEGQKAKLYCAPIKGHSYVFWYQQVLKNEFKFLISFQNENVFDETGMPKERFSAKCLPNSPCSLEIQATKLEDSAVYFCASSQLTGATSGGYNEQFFGPGTRLTVL.

The sample holds a few counts of this clone. The chain links TRBV19 to TRBJ2-5; weak D call: TRBD2 (6 bases). The germline V gene has CDR1 LNHDA and CDR2 SQIVND (reference sequence). This CDR3 comprises 13 residues. The ends were cut back, 2 bases at V and 4 bases at J, with 8 bases in the middle. CDR3 region: CASSIWGGETQYF. In DNA form, the CDR3 reads TGTGCCAGTAGTATATGGGGAGGAGAGACCCAGTACTTC.

This chain uses TRBV19 with TRBJ2-1; D not certain. In germline, CDR1 is LNHDA, CDR2 SQIVND (reference sequence). The V and J ends lost 5 bases and 4 bases respectively, with 15 bases between them. The CDR3 runs to 15 residues. The CDR3 reads CASSVASGSYNEQFF. CDR3 in DNA: TGTGCCAGTAGTGTCGCCTCCGGGTCTTACAATGAGCAGTTCTTC.

The rearrangement uses TRBV5-4 and TRBJ2-3; 9 bases fit TRBD1. The trim removed 0 bases at V and 4 bases at J, leaving 6 bases unmatched. The length of the CDR3 is 16 residues. Looked up from germline, CDR1 is SGHNT and CDR2 is YYREEE (reference sequence). CDR3 in DNA: TGTGCCAGCAGCTTGGGGACAGGGGATGGATCAGATACGCAGTATTTT. Its translation is CASSLGTGDGSDTQYF.

The chain combines TRBV19 with TRBJ1-1; no reliable D call. V gave up 0 bases and J gave up 4 bases, with 9 bases separating them. The CDR3 consists of 14 residues. Germline-derived CDR1 and CDR2 are LNHDA and SQIVND (reference sequence). CDR3 coding DNA: TGTGCCAGTAGTATAGATAGCCGGATCACTGAAGCTTTCTTT. Its protein product is CASSIDSRITEAFF.

This chain joins TRBV7-3 and TRBJ2-3; possibly TRBD2 for D (7 bases). Germline V gives CDR1 SGHTA, CDR2 FQGTGA. The CDR3 loop spans 15 amino acids. Trimming shortened V by 3 bases and J by 0 bases, and 10 bases separated the two germline ends. CDR3 DNA sequence: TGTGCCAGCAGCTTCGGGGGGCCTAGCACAGATACGCAGTATTTT. It specifies CASSFGGPSTDTQYF.